This record covers a single T cell receptor (beta chain). As yet, its antigen is unknown. These data originate in a study of human T cells and chemical hapten exposure. Study-wide background: Variation in per-sample TCR yields came mainly from small pooled library volume differences.

Study-wide results and caveats: Those TCRs sitting above 1 in 1000 frequency stayed the same with DPC sensitization.

TCRdb independently ran MiXCR on the 5' RACE reads; one entry per CDR3 protein. This sample has over 95,000 distinct CDR3 sequences; around a fifth occur once, and the top ten carry approximately 3%. Whole blood that had not been fractionated was the source of extracted total RNA. This CDR3 has 16 residues. V gave up 1 base and J gave up 4 bases, with 13 bases separating them. CDR1 and CDR2 (germline): MGHRA, YSYEKL. V usage is TRBV4-1 and J usage is TRBJ2-2; D may be TRBD2 (5 bases). This TCR was sampled from a human donor in good health. CDR3 loop: CASSQGRGSGTGELFF. DNA of the CDR3: TGCGCCAGCAGCCAAGGGAGAGGGAGTGGCACCGGGGAGCTGTTTTTT.